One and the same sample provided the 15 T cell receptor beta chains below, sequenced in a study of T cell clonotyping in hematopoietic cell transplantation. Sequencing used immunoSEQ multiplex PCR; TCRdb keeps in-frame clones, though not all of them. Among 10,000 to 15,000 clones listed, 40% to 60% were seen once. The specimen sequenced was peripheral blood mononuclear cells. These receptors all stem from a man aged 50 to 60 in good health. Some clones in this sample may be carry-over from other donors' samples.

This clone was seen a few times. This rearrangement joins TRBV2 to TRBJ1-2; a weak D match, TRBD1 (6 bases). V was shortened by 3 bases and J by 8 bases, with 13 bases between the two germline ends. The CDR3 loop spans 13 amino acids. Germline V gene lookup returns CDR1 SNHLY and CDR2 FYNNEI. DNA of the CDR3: TGTGCCAGCAGTGACCTCCGGGACAACGGCTACACCTTC. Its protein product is CASSDLRDNGYTF. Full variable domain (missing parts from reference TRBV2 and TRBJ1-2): EPEVTQTPSHQVTQMGQEVILRCVPISNHLYFYWYRQILGQKVEFLVSFYNNEISEKSEIFDDQFSVERPDGSNFTLKIRSTKLEDSAMYFCASSDLRDNGYTFGSGTRLTVV.

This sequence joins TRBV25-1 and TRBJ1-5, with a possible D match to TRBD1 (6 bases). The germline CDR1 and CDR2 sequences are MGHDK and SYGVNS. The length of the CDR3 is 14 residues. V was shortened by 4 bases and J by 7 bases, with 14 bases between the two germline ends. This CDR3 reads CASSGPGAKQPQHF. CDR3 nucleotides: TGTGCCAGCAGTGGCCCAGGGGCGAAGCAGCCCCAGCATTTT. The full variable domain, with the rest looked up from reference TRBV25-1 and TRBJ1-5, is EADIYQTPRYLVIGTGKKITLECSQTMGHDKMYWYQQDPGMELHLIHYSYGVNSTEKGDLSSESTVSRIRTEHFPLTLESARPSHTSQYLCASSGPGAKQPQHFGDGTRLSIL.

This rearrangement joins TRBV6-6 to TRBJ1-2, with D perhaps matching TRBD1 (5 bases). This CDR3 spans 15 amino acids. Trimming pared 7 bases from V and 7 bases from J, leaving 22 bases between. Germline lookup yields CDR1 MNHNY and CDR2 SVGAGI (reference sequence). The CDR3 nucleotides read TGTGCCAGCAACGATCCAATCAGGGAGCTCGGTGGCTACACCTTC. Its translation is CASNDPIRELGGYTF.

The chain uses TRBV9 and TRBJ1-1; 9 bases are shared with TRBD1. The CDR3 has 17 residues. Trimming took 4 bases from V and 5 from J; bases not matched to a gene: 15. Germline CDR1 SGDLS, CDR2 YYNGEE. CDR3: CASSSLVSGTGFTEAFF. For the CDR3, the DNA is TGTGCCAGCAGCTCCCTTGTTTCGGGGACAGGGTTTACTGAAGCTTTCTTT.

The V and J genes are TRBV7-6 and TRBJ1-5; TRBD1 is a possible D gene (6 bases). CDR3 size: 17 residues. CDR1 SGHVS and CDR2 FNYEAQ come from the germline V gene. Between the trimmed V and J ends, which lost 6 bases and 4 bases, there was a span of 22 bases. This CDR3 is CASSLFLGTGSNQPQHF. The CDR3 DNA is TGTGCCAGCAGTCTATTCCTGGGTACAGGGAGTAATCAGCCCCAGCATTTT.

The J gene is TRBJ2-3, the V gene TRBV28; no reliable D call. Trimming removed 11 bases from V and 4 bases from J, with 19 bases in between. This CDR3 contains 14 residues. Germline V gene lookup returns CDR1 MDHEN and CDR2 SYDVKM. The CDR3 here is CALRASSGADTQYF. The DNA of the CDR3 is TGTGCCCTCCGCGCGTCCTCCGGCGCAGATACGCAGTATTTT.

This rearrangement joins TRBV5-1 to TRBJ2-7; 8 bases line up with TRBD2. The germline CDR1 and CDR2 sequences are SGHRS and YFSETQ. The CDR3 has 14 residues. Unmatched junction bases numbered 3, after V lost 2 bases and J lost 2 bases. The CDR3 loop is CASSFYSGAYEQYF. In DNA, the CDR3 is TGCGCCAGCAGCTTTTATAGCGGGGCCTACGAGCAGTACTTC.

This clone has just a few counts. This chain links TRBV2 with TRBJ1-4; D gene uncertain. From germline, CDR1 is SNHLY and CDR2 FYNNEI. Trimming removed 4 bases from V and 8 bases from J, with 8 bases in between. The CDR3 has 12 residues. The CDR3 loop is CASSGGGEKLFF. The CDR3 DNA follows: TGTGCCAGCAGTGGCGGAGGGGAAAAACTGTTTTTT.

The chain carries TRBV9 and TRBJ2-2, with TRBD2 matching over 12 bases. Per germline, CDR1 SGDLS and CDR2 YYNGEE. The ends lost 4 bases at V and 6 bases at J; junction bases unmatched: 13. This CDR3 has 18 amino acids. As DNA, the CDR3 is TGTGCCAGCAGCCTACGGACTAGCGGGAATGGGTGGGCCGGGGAGCTGTTTTTT. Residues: CASSLRTSGNGWAGELFF.

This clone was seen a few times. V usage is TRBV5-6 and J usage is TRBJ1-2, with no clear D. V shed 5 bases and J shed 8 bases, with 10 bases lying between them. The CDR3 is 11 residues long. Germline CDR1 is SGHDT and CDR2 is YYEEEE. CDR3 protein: CASRSLAGYTF. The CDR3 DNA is TGTGCCAGCAGGTCTTTGGCGGGCTACACCTTC.

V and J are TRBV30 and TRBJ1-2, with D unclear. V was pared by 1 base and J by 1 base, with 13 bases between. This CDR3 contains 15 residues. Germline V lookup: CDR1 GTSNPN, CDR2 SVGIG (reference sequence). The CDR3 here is CAWSGVADFNYGYTF. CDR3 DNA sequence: TGTGCCTGGAGTGGGGTGGCAGATTTTAACTATGGCTACACCTTC. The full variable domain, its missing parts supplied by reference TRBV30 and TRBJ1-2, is SQTIHQWPATLVQPVGSPLSLECTVEGTSNPNLYWYRQAAGRGLQLLFYSVGIGQISSEVPQNLSASRPQDRQFILSSKKLLLSDSGFYLCAWSGVADFNYGYTFGSGTRLTVV.

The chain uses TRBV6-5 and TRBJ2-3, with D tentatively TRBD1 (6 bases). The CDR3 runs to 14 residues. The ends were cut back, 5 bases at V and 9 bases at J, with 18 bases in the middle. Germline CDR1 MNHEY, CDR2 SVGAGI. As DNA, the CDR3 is TGTGCCAGCAGTCTTAAGAGGGCAGGGGCGACGCAGTATTTT. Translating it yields CASSLKRAGATQYF.

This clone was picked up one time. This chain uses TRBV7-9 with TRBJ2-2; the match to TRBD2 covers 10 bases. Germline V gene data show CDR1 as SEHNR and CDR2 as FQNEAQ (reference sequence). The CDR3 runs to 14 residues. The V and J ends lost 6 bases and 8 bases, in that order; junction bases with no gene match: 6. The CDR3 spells CASSTSGVPGELFF. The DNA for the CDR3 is TGTGCCAGCAGTACTAGCGGGGTCCCGGGGGAGCTGTTTTTT.

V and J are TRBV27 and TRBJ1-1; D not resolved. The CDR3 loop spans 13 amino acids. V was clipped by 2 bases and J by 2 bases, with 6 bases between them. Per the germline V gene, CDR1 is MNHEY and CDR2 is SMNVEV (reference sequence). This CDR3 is CASSLGDNTEAFF. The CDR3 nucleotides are TGTGCCAGCAGTTTAGGAGATAACACTGAAGCTTTCTTT.

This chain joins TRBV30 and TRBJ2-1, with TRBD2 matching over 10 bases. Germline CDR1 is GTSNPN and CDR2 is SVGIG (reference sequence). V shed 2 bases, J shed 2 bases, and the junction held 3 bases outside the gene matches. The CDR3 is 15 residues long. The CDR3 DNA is TGTGCCTGGAGTCCCCTAGCGGGGGCCTACAATGAGCAGTTCTTC. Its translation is CAWSPLAGAYNEQFF.